The 4 T cell receptor beta chains given below trace back to one sample, sequenced in a study of cytomegalovirus exposure and HLA in healthy donors. PCR amplification relied on 60 Vbeta primers (plus 13 Jbeta primers). Only in-frame clones appear in the TCRdb table, and some are missing; sequencing was by immunoSEQ multiplex PCR. The table shows about 170,000 clones, with approximately 80% occurring only once. Source material: PBMCs. These receptors all come from a boy between 2 and 10 years old in good health and CMV-seronegative.

The chain links TRBV6-6 to TRBJ2-7; D is possibly TRBD1 (5 bases). Germline lookup yields CDR1 MNHNY and CDR2 SVGAGI (reference sequence). The V and J ends lost 5 bases and 2 bases respectively, with 10 bases between them. This CDR3 region has 13 residues. The CDR3 loop reads CASSRQSAYEQYF. CDR3 DNA: TGTGCCAGCAGTCGACAGTCCGCCTACGAGCAGTACTTC.

The chain couples TRBV18 to TRBJ2-5; weak D call: TRBD2 (5 bases). This CDR3 contains 12 residues. Trimming removed 2 bases from V and 9 bases from J, with 10 bases in between. Germline-derived CDR1 and CDR2 are KGHSH and LQKENI. This CDR3 is CASSPGSGAQYF. CDR3 sequence (DNA): TGTGCCAGCTCACCAGGGTCCGGGGCCCAGTACTTC.

J is TRBJ2-7 and V is TRBV27, with 8 bases aligning to TRBD1. The CDR3 runs 14 residues. Trimming cost V 1 base and J 3 bases; bases outside gene matches: 2. Germline CDR1 MNHEY, CDR2 SMNVEV (reference sequence). Here the CDR3 reads CASSLYGTGYEQYF. The CDR3 nucleotides read TGTGCCAGCAGTTTATACGGGACAGGCTACGAGCAGTACTTC.

This chain connects TRBV7-2 to TRBJ1-2, with 7 bases aligning to TRBD1. The CDR3 spans 13 residues. The V gene's germline CDR1 is SGHTA and CDR2 FQGNSA. Trimming at V came to 6 bases and at J to 8 bases, leaving 9 bases not matched to a gene. The CDR3 here is CASRIAAGGGYTF. CDR3 nucleotides: TGTGCCAGCAGAATAGCGGCAGGGGGAGGCTACACCTTC.